A single sample is the source of the 30 T cell receptor beta chains below, sequenced in a study of cytomegalovirus exposure and HLA in healthy donors. Researchers ran the PCR with 60 Vbeta and 13 Jbeta primers. Sequencing was performed with immunoSEQ multiplex PCR; in TCRdb, only in-frame clones are kept and a portion is missing. The sample shows about 120,000 clones, under 90% of them seen only once. The sequenced material came from PBMCs. Source of these receptors: a female donor in good health and CMV-seropositive.

CDR3 in DNA: TGTGCCAGCAGCTCGTCAGGGGTTTCTAATGAAAAACTGTTTTTT. Amino acid sequence: CASSSSGVSNEKLFF. J is TRBJ1-4 and V is TRBV6-5; tentatively, D is TRBD1 (6 bases). Trimming removed 6 bases from V and 3 bases from J, with 14 bases in between. Germline CDR1 is MNHEY and CDR2 is SVGAGI. The CDR3 has 15 residues.

The gene calls are TRBV19 and TRBJ2-1, with 9 bases matching TRBD2. Germline-derived CDR1 and CDR2 are LNHDA and SQIVND (reference sequence). The V and J ends lost 1 base and 9 bases, in that order; junction bases with no gene match: 7. The CDR3 sequence is 15 residues long. The CDR3 sequence: CASSIAGGGASEQFF. In nucleotides, the CDR3 is TGTGCCAGTAGTATAGCTGGCGGGGGGGCCTCTGAGCAGTTCTTC.

In its sample, this clone was seen a few times. The chain uses TRBV7-2 and TRBJ2-7; TRBD2 matches 7 bases. The trim removed 1 base at V and 4 bases at J, leaving 1 base unmatched. In germline, CDR1 is SGHTA, CDR2 FQGNSA. The CDR3 has 13 amino acids. The CDR3 loop reads CASSLGRGYEQYF. The CDR3 DNA sequence: TGTGCCAGCAGCTTAGGGCGGGGGTACGAGCAGTACTTC. Full variable domain (outside the CDR3, taken from reference TRBV7-2 and TRBJ2-7): GAGVSQSPSNKVTEKGKDVELRCDPISGHTALYWYRQSLGQGLEFLIYFQGNSAPDKSGLPSDRFSAERTGGSVSTLTIQRTQQEDSAVYLCASSLGRGYEQYFGPGTRLTVT.

The chain employs TRBV7-9 and TRBJ2-3; D gene ambiguous. Germline V gene sequence: CDR1 SEHNR, CDR2 FQNEAQ (reference sequence). CDR3 length: 11 amino acids. The germline V and J ends were trimmed by 5 bases and 3 bases, with 3 bases remaining between them. The DNA for the CDR3 is TGTGCCAGCAGCCAAACAGATACGCAGTATTTT. Its protein product is CASSQTDTQYF.

DNA of the CDR3: TGTGCCAGCTCATCTTCTAGCGGGGGGACCTACAATGAGCAGTTCTTC. As protein: CASSSSSGGTYNEQFF. V usage is TRBV18 and J usage is TRBJ2-1, with TRBD2 matching over 11 bases. The germline V gene encodes CDR1 KGHSH and CDR2 LQKENI. V shed 5 bases, J shed 2 bases, and the junction held 5 bases outside the gene matches. The CDR3 has 16 residues.

The V call is TRBV19, the J call TRBJ1-6; D is perhaps TRBD1 (5 bases). Germline V lookup: CDR1 LNHDA, CDR2 SQIVND (reference sequence). Trimming pared 5 bases from V and 0 bases from J, leaving 14 bases between. The CDR3 has 17 amino acids. The CDR3 DNA follows: TGTGCCAGTAGTTTGCGGGGACTTAGCTCCTATAATTCACCCCTCCACTTT. Its translation: CASSLRGLSSYNSPLHF.

The V call is TRBV14, the J call TRBJ2-7, with D possibly TRBD1 on 5 matching bases. CDR3 size: 15 residues. The V gene lost 0 bases and the J gene lost 4 bases, with 13 bases spanning the gap. The germline V gene encodes CDR1 SGHDN and CDR2 FVKESK. Here the CDR3 DNA reads TGTGCCAGCAGCCAAGATAGGGGTTACTCGTACGAGCAGTACTTC. It translates to CASSQDRGYSYEQYF.

The chain joins TRBV6-1 to TRBJ2-5; a possible D gene is TRBD2 (5 bases). The CDR3 sequence is 15 residues long. Per the germline V gene, CDR1 is MNHNS and CDR2 is SASEGT. V shed 4 bases and J shed 5 bases, with 17 bases lying between them. The CDR3 DNA sequence: TGTGCCAGCAGTGCCGGGGTAGCCAGGCGGGAGACCCAGTACTTC. Its translation is CASSAGVARRETQYF.

The V and J genes are TRBV7-9 and TRBJ2-6; possible D gene TRBD2, 5 bases. Trimming pared 2 bases from V and 1 base from J, leaving 9 bases between. The CDR3 runs 16 residues. The V gene's germline CDR1 is SEHNR and CDR2 FQNEAQ (reference sequence). The chain's CDR3 is CASSLLRTSGANVLTF. As DNA, the CDR3 is TGTGCCAGCAGCTTATTACGGACTTCTGGGGCCAACGTCCTGACTTTC. Filled out from reference TRBV7-9 and TRBJ2-6, the complete variable domain reads DTGVSQNPRHKITKRGQNVTFRCDPISEHNRLYWYRQTLGQGPEFLTYFQNEAQLEKSRLLSDRFSAERPKGSFSTLEIQRTEQGDSAMYLCASSLLRTSGANVLTFGAGSRLTVL.

The chain links TRBV19 to TRBJ2-3; 14 bases are shared with TRBD2. Germline CDR1 LNHDA, CDR2 SQIVND (reference sequence). The V gene end was trimmed by 3 bases and the J gene end by 1 base; junction bases not matched to a gene: 6. This CDR3 is built from 18 residues. The CDR3 reads CASSIVGLAGGGTDTQYF. The CDR3 DNA sequence: TGTGCCAGTAGTATTGTAGGACTAGCGGGGGGAGGCACAGATACGCAGTATTTT.

The gene calls are TRBV5-4 and TRBJ1-2; D gene uncertain. Germline values: CDR1 SGHNT, CDR2 YYREEE (reference sequence). The CDR3 is 14 residues long. Trimming took 0 bases from V and 6 from J, leaving 12 bases between them. The CDR3 DNA reads as TGTGCCAGCAGCTTGGCCTCAGGCTTGGATGGCTACACCTTC. This encodes CASSLASGLDGYTF.

V and J are TRBV27 and TRBJ2-7; 8 bases match TRBD1. There are 16 residues in the CDR3. CDR1 and CDR2 from the germline V gene are MNHEY and SMNVEV (reference sequence). Trimming cost V 5 bases and J 0 bases; bases outside gene matches: 9. CDR3 DNA sequence: TGTGCCAGCAGTCTCCACGGACAGGGCATCTCCTACGAGCAGTACTTC. It translates to CASSLHGQGISYEQYF.

This rearrangement joins TRBV30 to TRBJ2-3; 11 bases match TRBD2. Germline CDR1 reads GTSNPN; CDR2 reads SVGIG (reference sequence). The CDR3 length is 14 residues. V lost 4 bases to trimming and J lost 8 bases; unmatched junction nucleotides: 8. For the CDR3, the DNA is TGTGCCTGGAAACTAGCGGGGGTGGGCGGTACGCAGTATTTT. This sequence encodes CAWKLAGVGGTQYF.

The chain is built from TRBV6-5 and TRBJ2-5; 9 positions agree with TRBD1. V was clipped by 4 bases and J by 2 bases; unmatched bases: 8. From germline, CDR1 is MNHEY and CDR2 SVGAGI. The CDR3 has 16 amino acids. The CDR3 loop is CASSFGYRGLQETQYF. The DNA of the CDR3 is TGTGCCAGCAGTTTTGGGTACAGGGGGCTACAAGAGACCCAGTACTTC.

The V call is TRBV5-1, the J call TRBJ1-3; no clear D. The CDR3 totals 15 residues. CDR1 is SGHRS and CDR2 is YFSETQ in the germline V gene. Trimming removed 7 bases at V and 0 bases at J, with 14 bases between. In nucleotides, the CDR3 is TGCGCCAGCCGCACCGGGGTCAGCTCTGGAAACACCATATATTTT. The encoded protein is CASRTGVSSGNTIYF.

V is TRBV7-2 and J is TRBJ1-1, with 10 bases fitting TRBD1. The CDR3 covers 17 residues. The germline V gene has CDR1 SGHTA and CDR2 FQGNSA. Unmatched junction bases numbered 12, after V lost 4 bases and J lost 4 bases. The chain's CDR3 is CASSYGGTGVFGTEAFF. The CDR3 DNA reads TGTGCCAGCAGCTATGGGGGGACAGGGGTTTTCGGCACTGAAGCTTTCTTT.

The chain combines TRBV10-3 with TRBJ2-2; 13 bases agree with TRBD2. With V trimmed by 6 bases and J by 2 bases, 6 bases remained unmatched. Germline lookup yields CDR1 ENHRY and CDR2 SYGVKD. This CDR3 has 17 amino acids. The CDR3 reads CAIRRTSGGQNTGELFF. In DNA, the CDR3 is TGTGCCATCAGACGGACTAGCGGGGGACAAAACACCGGGGAGCTGTTTTTT.

This clone was detected only once. This chain connects TRBV7-9 to TRBJ1-2; D is unresolved. Germline V gene lookup returns CDR1 SEHNR and CDR2 FQNEAQ (reference sequence). This CDR3 is 11 amino acids long. The V end lost 5 bases, the J end lost 10 bases, and 11 bases lay between the germline ends. The CDR3 spells CASSVGLSYTF. CDR3 in DNA: TGTGCCAGCAGCGTAGGTCTATCCTACACCTTC.

This rearrangement joins TRBV28 to TRBJ1-1; D unresolved. This CDR3 contains 14 residues. Germline-derived CDR1 and CDR2 are MDHEN and SYDVKM. The V and J ends lost 2 bases and 4 bases respectively, with 11 bases between them. The CDR3 reads CASSLAYKLTEAFF. As DNA, the CDR3 is TGTGCCAGCAGTTTAGCCTATAAGCTCACTGAAGCTTTCTTT.

V gene TRBV18 combines with J gene TRBJ2-7; 8 nucleotides match TRBD1. The CDR3 spans 14 residues. With V trimmed by 3 bases and J by 3 bases, 4 bases remained unmatched. Per germline, CDR1 KGHSH and CDR2 LQKENI. This CDR3 is CASSPRQGNYEQYF. CDR3 sequence (DNA): TGTGCCAGCTCACCTCGACAGGGGAACTACGAGCAGTACTTC.

This clone was observed a handful of times. The V call is TRBV4-3, the J call TRBJ1-2, with 9 bases aligning to TRBD1. Germline assignment: CDR1 LGHNA and CDR2 YSLEER. V lost 2 bases and J lost 4; bases outside the gene matches: 5. This CDR3 has 15 amino acids. CDR3 sequence: CASSQTGTGTYGYTF. CDR3 coding DNA: TGCGCCAGCAGCCAAACCGGGACAGGGACCTATGGCTACACCTTC.

This sequence joins TRBV7-6 and TRBJ2-2; 7 nucleotides line up with TRBD1. The ends lost 6 bases at V and 4 bases at J; junction bases unmatched: 11. Germline CDR1 reads SGHVS; CDR2 reads FNYEAQ. This CDR3 has 16 residues. The CDR3 is CASSFPRDSPTGELFF. CDR3 in DNA: TGTGCCAGCAGTTTCCCCAGGGACAGTCCCACCGGGGAGCTGTTTTTT.

This rearrangement joins TRBV6-5 to TRBJ1-2; tentative D call: TRBD1 (6 bases). The CDR3 extends over 13 amino acids. V lost 7 bases and J lost 0, with 9 bases in between. The V gene's germline CDR1 is MNHEY and CDR2 SVGAGI. DNA of the CDR3: TGTGCCAGCACCGAGGGGGCTAACTATGGCTACACCTTC. It yields the protein CASTEGANYGYTF.

This sequence joins TRBV19 and TRBJ1-1; possibly TRBD1 for D (5 bases). The V end lost 3 bases, the J end lost 0 bases, and 14 bases lay between the germline ends. CDR1 is LNHDA, CDR2 SQIVND, per germline (reference sequence). This CDR3 is built from 16 residues. This chain's CDR3 is CASSIWSGQMNTEAFF. In DNA, the CDR3 is TGTGCCAGTAGTATTTGGTCAGGGCAGATGAACACTGAAGCTTTCTTT.

The chain couples TRBV7-9 to TRBJ2-7; 9 bases fit TRBD2. J lost 9 bases, V lost 1 base, and 22 bases had no gene match. The CDR3 loop spans 19 amino acids. The V gene's germline CDR1 is SEHNR and CDR2 FQNEAQ (reference sequence). CDR3 sequence reads: CASSLGGRDTWSRLRGQYF. The CDR3 nucleotides are TGTGCCAGCAGCTTAGGCGGGAGGGACACATGGTCCCGCCTACGAGGGCAGTACTTC.

This clone was seen a few times. This chain links TRBV14 with TRBJ2-1; a weak D match, TRBD2 (5 bases). This CDR3 comprises 15 residues. CDR1 is SGHDN, CDR2 FVKESK, per germline. V lost 0 bases to trimming and J lost 8 bases, with 14 bases between them. Written as DNA, the CDR3 is TGTGCCAGCAGCCAAGAGACTATTTTGTGGCATGAGCAGTTCTTC. This encodes CASSQETILWHEQFF.

This clone was found once. In this CDR3 the conserved last residue, phenylalanine or tryptophan, is missing, so a read error is likely. This chain uses TRBV5-1 with TRBJ1-5; TRBD1 matches at 7 bases. Germline CDR1 SGHRS, CDR2 YFSETQ. The CDR3 totals 14 residues. V lost 4 bases, J lost 4 bases, and 5 bases stayed unmatched. The CDR3, as DNA: TGCGCCAGCAGCCCCGGGACAGCAAATCAGCCCCAGCATCTT. Residues: CASSPGTANQPQHL.

The rearrangement joins TRBV11-2 to TRBJ2-2; a possible D gene is TRBD2 (5 bases). Between the trimmed V and J ends, which lost 1 base and 5 bases, there was a span of 14 bases. This CDR3 has 16 amino acids. Germline V gene lookup returns CDR1 SGHAT and CDR2 FQNNGV. The CDR3: CASSLGWARGTGELFF. CDR3 DNA: TGTGCCAGCAGCTTAGGGTGGGCCCGAGGGACCGGGGAGCTGTTTTTT.

The sample holds one count of this clone. This chain links TRBV6-1 with TRBJ2-7, with 8 nucleotides matching TRBD1. V lost 6 bases, J lost 6 bases, and 13 bases stayed unmatched. This CDR3 comprises 15 residues. Germline V gives CDR1 MNHNS, CDR2 SASEGT. The CDR3: CASRALPGQAGEQYF. CDR3 sequence (DNA): TGTGCCAGCAGAGCCCTTCCGGGACAGGCTGGCGAGCAGTACTTC.

The rearrangement links TRBV11-2 to TRBJ1-1; TRBD1 might be the D (5 bases). Germline V gives CDR1 SGHAT, CDR2 FQNNGV. Trimming stripped 7 bases from V and 5 bases from J, with 20 bases between. This CDR3 is 15 amino acids long. This chain's CDR3 is CASTVITQGWTEAFF. The CDR3, as DNA: TGTGCCAGCACCGTAATTACCCAGGGTTGGACTGAAGCTTTCTTT.